This is a list of T cell receptor beta chains from one sample in a study of cytomegalovirus exposure and HLA in healthy donors. This table comes from immunoSEQ multiplex PCR, and its TCRdb copy is limited to in-frame clones, with some not included. The data hold about 160,000 clones, with 65% to 85% observed a single time. Sequencing input: PBMCs. The receptors were gathered from a woman aged 25 to 45 in good health and CMV-seropositive. Each CDR3 is given with its conserved first and last residue. The order of the fields is D gene, V gene, J gene, clone size, CDR3 protein, CDR3 DNA. D genes are given only for firm matches. Not all rows give a size; the values are once, few, many and, for expanded clones, a class.

NA	TRBV18	TRBJ2-2	NA	CASSQAGASTGELFF	TGTGCCAGCTCGCAGGCGGGGGCCAGCACCGGGGAGCTGTTTTTT
NA	TRBV27	TRBJ1-2	NA	CASSFLQGNYGYTF	TGTGCCAGCAGTTTTCTTCAGGGAAACTATGGCTACACCTTC
TRBD1	TRBV4-2	TRBJ1-6	few	CASSQSPSRTGASPLHF	TGTGCCAGCAGCCAATCCCCCAGCAGGACAGGGGCATCACCCCTCCACTTT
NA	TRBV4-2	TRBJ1-2	NA	CASSQIGTGSNYGYTF	TGTGCCAGCAGTCAAATAGGCACAGGGAGCAACTATGGCTACACCTTC
NA	TRBV18	TRBJ1-2	few	CASSPTEGVDGYTF	TGTGCCAGCTCACCGACCGAAGGGGTAGACGGCTACACCTTC
NA	TRBV5-6	TRBJ1-5	NA	CASSLTAGGYSNQPQHF	TGTGCCAGCAGCCTGACAGCCGGGGGGTATAGCAATCAGCCCCAGCATTTT
NA	TRBV19	TRBJ1-5	once	CASSTPGRVYSNQPQHF	TGTGCCAGTAGTACACCAGGGCGAGTTTATAGCAATCAGCCCCAGCATTTT
NA	TRBV18	TRBJ1-4	NA	CASSLGGAMEKLFF	TGTGCCAGCTCACTTGGGGGCGCGATGGAAAAACTGTTTTTT
NA	TRBV28	TRBJ1-1	NA	CASSLRASTEAFF	TGTGCCAGCAGTTTGCGGGCGAGCACTGAAGCTTTCTTT
NA	TRBV9	TRBJ2-1	NA	CASSVSRGYTYNEQFF	TGTGCCAGCAGCGTAAGTAGGGGGTACACCTACAATGAGCAGTTCTTC
NA	TRBV29-1	TRBJ1-2	NA	CSVGQDYGYTF	TGCAGCGTTGGCCAGGACTATGGCTACACCTTC
TRBD2	TRBV4-3	TRBJ2-7	few	CASSQAPSGGPLYF	TGCGCCAGCAGCCAAGCCCCTAGCGGGGGCCCCCTATACTTC
TRBD1	TRBV6-6	TRBJ2-1	NA	CASSSGQGAYNEQFF	TGTGCCAGCAGCTCAGGACAGGGGGCTTACAATGAGCAGTTCTTC
NA	TRBV5-1	TRBJ2-7	NA	CASSLSIRMNEQYF	TGCGCCAGCAGCTTGTCGATCAGGATGAACGAGCAGTACTTC
NA	TRBV2	TRBJ2-1	NA	CASSRGAAYNEQFF	TGTGCCAGCAGTCGGGGGGCCGCCTACAATGAGCAGTTCTTC
TRBD1	TRBV18	TRBJ2-7	NA	CASSPGTGSEEQYF	TGTGCCAGCTCACCAGGGACAGGCTCGGAAGAGCAGTACTTC